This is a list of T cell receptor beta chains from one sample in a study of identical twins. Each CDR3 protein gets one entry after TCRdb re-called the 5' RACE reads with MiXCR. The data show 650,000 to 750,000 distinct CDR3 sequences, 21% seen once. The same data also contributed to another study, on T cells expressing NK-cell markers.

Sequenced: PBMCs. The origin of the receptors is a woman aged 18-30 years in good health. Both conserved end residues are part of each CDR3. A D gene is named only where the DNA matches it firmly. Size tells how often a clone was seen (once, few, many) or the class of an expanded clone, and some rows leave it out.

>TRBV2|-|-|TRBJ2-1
TGTGCCAGCAGCGTGGGACCCATCCATGAGCAGTTCTTC
CASSVGPIHEQFF
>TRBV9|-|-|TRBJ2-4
TGTGCCAGCAGCGCGGACGGATTTGTGAACATTCAGTACTTC
CASSADGFVNIQYF
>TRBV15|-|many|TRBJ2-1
TGTGCCACCAGCAAAGGTAGTTGGCAGTTCTTC
CATSKGSWQFF
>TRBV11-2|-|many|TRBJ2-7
TGTGCCAGCAGCCAAACACGGGGGACCGACGAGCAGTACTTC
CASSQTRGTDEQYF
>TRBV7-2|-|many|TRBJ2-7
TGTGCCAGCAGCCCTGTGATGGGACAATCCTACGAGCAGTACTTC
CASSPVMGQSYEQYF
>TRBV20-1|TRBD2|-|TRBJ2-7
TGCTGTGCTAGAGATCAACTAGCGGGGGGACCCTACGAGCAGTACTTC
CCARDQLAGGPYEQYF
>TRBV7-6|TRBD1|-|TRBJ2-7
TGTGCCAGCAGCCCGAGGACAGGGGATAACGAGCAGTACTTC
CASSPRTGDNEQYF
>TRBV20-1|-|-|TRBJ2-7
TGCAGTGCTAGAGACCAAGTCAGGGCCAGTGAGCAGTACTTC
CSARDQVRASEQYF
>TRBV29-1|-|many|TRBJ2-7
TGCAGCGTTGTCCTCCAATCACACGAGCAGTACTTC
CSVVLQSHEQYF
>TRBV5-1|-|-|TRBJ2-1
TGCGCCAGCAGCTTACGGCCTAGCTCGTCAAATGAGCAGTTCTTC
CASSLRPSSSNEQFF
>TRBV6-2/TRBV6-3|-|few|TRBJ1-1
TGTGCCAGCAGCCCCGGACATTATGAAGCTTTCTTT
CASSPGHYEAFF
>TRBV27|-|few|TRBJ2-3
TGTGCCAGCAGCCTATACTCGTCCTCTACGCAGTATTTT
CASSLYSSSTQYF
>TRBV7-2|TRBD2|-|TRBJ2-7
TGTGCCAGCAGCTTAACAGCGGGAGGGAGCTCCTACGAGCAGTACTTC
CASSLTAGGSSYEQYF
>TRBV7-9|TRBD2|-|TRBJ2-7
TGTGCCAGCAGCTTTACTAGCGGGGCCTTCCTCGAGCAGTACTTC
CASSFTSGAFLEQYF
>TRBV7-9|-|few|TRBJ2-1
TGTGCCAGCAGCCCTTCCTCGCCGGGACTCGGGCAGTTCTTC
CASSPSSPGLGQFF
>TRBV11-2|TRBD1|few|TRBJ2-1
TGTGCCAGCCGCCGGGTCGGGGACAGGGGTCGGGAGCAGTTCTTC
CASRRVGDRGREQFF
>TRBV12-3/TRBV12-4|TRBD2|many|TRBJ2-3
TGTGCCAGCACCCCAGCGGGAGTGGGGAATACGCAGTATTTT
CASTPAGVGNTQYF
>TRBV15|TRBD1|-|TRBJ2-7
TGTGCCACTTCACAGGGGAGTTACGAGCAGTACTTC
CATSQGSYEQYF
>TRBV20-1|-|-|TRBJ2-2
TGCAGTGCTAGCTTTACAGGGTCTACGAACACCGGGGAGCTGTTTTTT
CSASFTGSTNTGELFF
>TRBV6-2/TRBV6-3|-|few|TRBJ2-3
TGTGCCAGTTTCTCCCGAAGAGATACGCAGTATTTT
CASFSRRDTQYF
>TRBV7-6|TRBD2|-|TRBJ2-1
TGTGCCAGCAGCATTAGCGGGGGGCGATACAATGAGCAGTTCTTC
CASSISGGRYNEQFF
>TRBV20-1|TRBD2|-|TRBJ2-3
TGCAGTGCTAGAGGACTAGCGGAGGGCACAGATACGCAGTATTTT
CSARGLAEGTDTQYF
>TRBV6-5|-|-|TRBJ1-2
TGTGCCAGCAGTTACCGACAGGATTATAATTCTCCTGGCTACACCTTC
CASSYRQDYNSPGYTF